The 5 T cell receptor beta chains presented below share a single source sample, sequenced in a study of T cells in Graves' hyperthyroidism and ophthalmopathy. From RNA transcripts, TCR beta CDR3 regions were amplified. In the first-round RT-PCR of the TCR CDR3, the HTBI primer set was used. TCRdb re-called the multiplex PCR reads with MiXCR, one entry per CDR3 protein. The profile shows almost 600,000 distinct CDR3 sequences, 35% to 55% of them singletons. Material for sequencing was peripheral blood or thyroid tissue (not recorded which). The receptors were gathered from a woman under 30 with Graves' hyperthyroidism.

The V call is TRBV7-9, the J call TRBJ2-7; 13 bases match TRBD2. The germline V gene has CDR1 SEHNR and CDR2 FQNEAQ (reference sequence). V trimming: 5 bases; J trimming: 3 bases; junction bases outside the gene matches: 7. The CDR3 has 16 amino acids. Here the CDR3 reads CASSLLAGGPDYEQYF. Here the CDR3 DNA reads TGTGCCAGCAGCCTACTAGCGGGAGGGCCGGACTACGAGCAGTACTTC.

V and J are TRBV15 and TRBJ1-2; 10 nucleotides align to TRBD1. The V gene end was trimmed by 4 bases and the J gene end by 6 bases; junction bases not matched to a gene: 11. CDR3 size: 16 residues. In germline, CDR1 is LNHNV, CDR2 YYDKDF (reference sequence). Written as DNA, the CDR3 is TGTGCCACCAGCAAAACCGGGACAGGGGTAAAGGATGGCTACACCTTC. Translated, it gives CATSKTGTGVKDGYTF. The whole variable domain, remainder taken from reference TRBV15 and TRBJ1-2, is DAMVIQNPRYQVTQFGKPVTLSCSQTLNHNVMYWYQQKSSQAPKLLFHYYDKDFNNEADTPDNFQSRRPNTSFCFLDIRSPGLGDTAMYLCATSKTGTGVKDGYTFGSGTRLTVV.

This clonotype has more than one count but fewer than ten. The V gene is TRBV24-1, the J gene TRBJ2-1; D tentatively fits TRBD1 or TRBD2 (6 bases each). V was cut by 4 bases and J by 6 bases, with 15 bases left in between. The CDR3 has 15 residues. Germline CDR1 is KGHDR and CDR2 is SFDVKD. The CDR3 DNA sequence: TGTGCCACCAGTGAAGACGTCGGAGGGGGCAATGAGCAGTTCTTC. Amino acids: CATSEDVGGGNEQFF.

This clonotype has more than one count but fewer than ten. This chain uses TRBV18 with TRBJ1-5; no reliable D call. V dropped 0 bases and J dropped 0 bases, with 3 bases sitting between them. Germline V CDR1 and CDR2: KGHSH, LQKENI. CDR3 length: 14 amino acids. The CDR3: CASSPPSSNQPQHF. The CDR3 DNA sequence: TGTGCCAGCTCACCACCGAGTAGCAATCAGCCCCAGCATTTT.

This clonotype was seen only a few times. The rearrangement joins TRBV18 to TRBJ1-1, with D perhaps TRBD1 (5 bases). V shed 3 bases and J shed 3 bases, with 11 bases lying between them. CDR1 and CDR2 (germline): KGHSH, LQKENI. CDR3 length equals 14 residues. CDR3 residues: CASSPTAAYTEAFF. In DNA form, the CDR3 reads TGTGCCAGCTCACCGACAGCCGCTTACACTGAAGCTTTCTTT.